This is a list of T cell receptor beta chains from one sample in a study of T cells in Graves' hyperthyroidism and ophthalmopathy. TCRdb analysed the multiplex PCR reads with MiXCR anew, one entry per CDR3 protein. The sample has around 620,000 distinct CDR3 sequences, 13% to 15% seen once. Material: blood. All receptors derive from a woman under 30 with Graves' ophthalmopathy. CDR3s include the opening cysteine and the closing phenylalanine or tryptophan. The D gene is left open where the match is weak. Where a row states a size, it is once, few, many or the class of an expanded clone; other rows omit it.

CDR3nt,CDR3aa,v_gene,j_gene,abundance,d_gene
TGTGCCAGCACTGATACGGGGGGAGGCAGCACAGATACGCAGTATTTT,CASTDTGGGSTDTQYF,TRBV12-3/TRBV12-4,TRBJ2-3,many,TRBD2
TGTGCCAGCACCAAAAGGGTCTTTACGGACAGTGCTTACGAGCAGTACTTC,CASTKRVFTDSAYEQYF,TRBV6-5,TRBJ2-7,NA,NA
TGTGCCAGCAGCGTAGTGGGCTCTGGGGCCAACGTCCTGACTTTC,CASSVVGSGANVLTF,TRBV9,TRBJ2-6,NA,NA
TGTGCCAGCGCCCAAGGGGGGGAAGCTTTCTTT,CASAQGGEAFF,TRBV12-3/TRBV12-4,TRBJ1-1,many,NA
TGTGCCAGCATAGGGCGGGAGGCCCCCTACGAGCAGTACTTC,CASIGREAPYEQYF,TRBV2,TRBJ2-7,many,TRBD2
TGTGCCAGCAGTCGGGACAGCTCTGGAAACACCATATATTTT,CASSRDSSGNTIYF,TRBV12-3/TRBV12-4,TRBJ1-3,many,TRBD1
TGCAGTGCCCCTCTGTGGGGGGAGACCCAGTACTTC,CSAPLWGETQYF,TRBV20-1,TRBJ2-5,many,NA
TGTGCTAGTGGTATAGGACAGGGGACAAATGAGCAGTTCTTC,CASGIGQGTNEQFF,TRBV12-5,TRBJ2-1,NA,TRBD1
TGCAGTGCGATCAGGGGGCACGGGGACGAGCAGTACTTC,CSAIRGHGDEQYF,TRBV20-1,TRBJ2-7,many,TRBD1
TGCGCCAGCAGCTTGGAGGTGAGAAGCACCGGGGAGCTGTTTTTT,CASSLEVRSTGELFF,TRBV5-1,TRBJ2-2,NA,NA
TGTGCCAGCACCGGACTAGCGGGATACGGGCAGTACTTC,CASTGLAGYGQYF,TRBV9,TRBJ2-7,few,TRBD2
TGTGCCAGCAGCTTAGAAAGGAAACATGAAAAACTGTTTTTT,CASSLERKHEKLFF,TRBV7-4,TRBJ1-4,NA,NA
TGTGCCTGGAATCAAGACTCTCACAATGAGCAGTTCTTC,CAWNQDSHNEQFF,TRBV30,TRBJ2-1,NA,NA
TGTGCCTGGAGTTATGGGGGATCTAGCACAGATACGCAGTATTTT,CAWSYGGSSTDTQYF,TRBV30,TRBJ2-3,many,NA
TGTGCCAGCAGTTTATCTCTGGCGGCCAACTCCTACAATGAGCAGTTCTTC,CASSLSLAANSYNEQFF,TRBV27,TRBJ2-1,many,NA
TGTGCCAGCGGGAGACAGGGTCCAATTGAAAAACTGTTTTTT,CASGRQGPIEKLFF,TRBV6-1,TRBJ1-4,NA,TRBD1
TGCAGCGCCCTAGGACTAGCGGGTACCTACGAGCAGTACTTC,CSALGLAGTYEQYF,TRBV29-1,TRBJ2-7,few,TRBD2
TGTGCCTGGAATCGGTGGGGGAGGGCCGCCGGGGAGCTGTTTTTT,CAWNRWGRAAGELFF,TRBV30,TRBJ2-2,many,TRBD2
TGTGCCAGCAGCATTGGATCCCGACTAGCAGAACAAAACATTCAGTACTTC,CASSIGSRLAEQNIQYF,TRBV11-2,TRBJ2-4,NA,TRBD2
TGTGCCAGCAGTGACTCACAAGGACAGCTTTCACCCCTCCACTTT,CASSDSQGQLSPLHF,TRBV2,TRBJ1-6,many,NA
TGTGCCAGCAGCGTAGCTTTCGGGGCTCTCTACGAGCAGTACTTC,CASSVAFGALYEQYF,TRBV7-3,TRBJ2-7,NA,NA
TGTGCCAGCAGTGAAGCTCCGGTACTCCCCTACGAGCAGTACTTC,CASSEAPVLPYEQYF,TRBV6-1,TRBJ2-7,many,NA
TGTGCCAGCAGTTCCCCCCGGACAGACAGCTACGAGCAGTACTTC,CASSSPRTDSYEQYF,TRBV12-3/TRBV12-4,TRBJ2-7,many,NA
TGTGCCAGCAGTTCCCTCGTGGCTAGCGGGAGGCTCTACAATGAGCAGTTCTTC,CASSSLVASGRLYNEQFF,TRBV27,TRBJ2-1,many,TRBD2
TGTGCCAGTAATCACAGGGGCTTCTCCTACAATGAGCAGTTCTTC,CASNHRGFSYNEQFF,TRBV19,TRBJ2-1,NA,TRBD1
TGCAGTGCTAGAGATTTCCGATGGGGTAGCGGGATAGGATCCTACAATGAGCAGTTCTTC,CSARDFRWGSGIGSYNEQFF,TRBV20-1,TRBJ2-1,NA,TRBD2
TGCAGTGCTAAGCCCGGGGACACTGAAGCTTTCTTT,CSAKPGDTEAFF,TRBV20-1,TRBJ1-1,many,NA